This T cell receptor beta chain emerged from a study of cytomegalovirus exposure and HLA in healthy donors. The repertoire was sequenced with immunoSEQ multiplex PCR; TCRdb's copy has only in-frame clones and lacks some. This table holds 300,000 or so clones, around 90% found once. With 3 bases clipped from V and 6 bases from J, the junction kept 8 bases outside the gene matches. The length of the CDR3 is 14 residues. Germline CDR1 and CDR2: MNHEY and SVGAGI. The specimen was PBMCs. The rearrangement links TRBV6-5 to TRBJ2-7; 7 bases are shared with TRBD1. This TCR derives from a man aged 25 to 45 in good health and CMV-seronegative. CDR3 DNA sequence: TGTGCCAGCAGTTATTCGACAGGGTATAGCGAGCAGTACTTC. Translation gives CASSYSTGYSEQYF.